The 4 T cell receptor beta chains presented below share a single source sample, sequenced in a study of T-cell reconstitution after alpha-beta-depleted transplantation in children. The TCRbeta library was prepared with unique molecular identifiers. Via MiXCR, TCRdb re-called the PCR reads, giving one row per CDR3 protein. The sample records a few hundred thousand distinct CDR3 sequences, roughly 13% being singletons. Here the sequenced sample was PBMCs, mostly from graft donor cells, taken 360 days after TCRalphabeta/CD19-depleted stem cell transplant. The receptor set was obtained from a male patient younger than 18 who had a stem cell transplant for acute myeloid leukemia, so the T cells may come from the graft donor.

In its sample, this clonotype was seen a few times. The chain has TRBV28 and TRBJ2-7; D is perhaps TRBD1 (6 bases). Germline V gene data show CDR1 as MDHEN and CDR2 as SYDVKM. The length of the CDR3 is 14 residues. V lost 5 bases and J 2 bases, leaving 13 bases between the germline ends. The CDR3 sequence is CASSEQGLTYEQYF. Written as DNA, the CDR3 is TGTGCCAGCAGTGAACAGGGTCTTACCTACGAGCAGTACTTC. The full variable domain, rest sourced from reference TRBV28 and TRBJ2-7, is DVKVTQSSRYLVKRTGEKVFLECVQDMDHENMFWYRQDPGLGLRLIYFSYDVKMKEKGDIPEGYSVSREKKERFSLILESASTNQTSMYLCASSEQGLTYEQYFGPGTRLTVT.

This clonotype was picked up many times. The rearrangement joins TRBV4-3 to TRBJ2-7, with 12 bases lining up with TRBD2. The CDR3 runs to 15 residues. V trimming: 3 bases; J trimming: 2 bases; junction bases outside the gene matches: 2. CDR1 and CDR2 (germline): LGHNA, YSLEER. The CDR3 DNA reads TGCGCCAGCAGCCATGGACTAGCGGGGACCTACGAGCAGTACTTC. Translated, it gives CASSHGLAGTYEQYF.

The chain carries TRBV20-1 and TRBJ2-7, with TRBD2 matching over 8 bases. This CDR3 contains 18 residues. Germline trimming cut 0 bases from V and 3 bases from J; bases unmatched to any gene: 16. Per germline, CDR1 DFQATT and CDR2 SNEGSKA (reference sequence). CDR3 in amino acids: CSARDYPAGTRSLYEQYF. The CDR3, as DNA: TGCAGTGCTAGAGACTACCCAGCCGGGACTAGGAGCCTCTACGAGCAGTACTTC.

This clonotype has a handful of counts. The chain links TRBV6-5 to TRBJ2-7, with D uncertain. This CDR3 is built from 11 residues. V dropped 7 bases and J dropped 3 bases, with 7 bases sitting between them. Germline CDR1 is MNHEY and CDR2 is SVGAGI. The CDR3 nucleotides are TGTGCCAGCACCAAAGACTACGAGCAGTACTTC. This translates into CASTKDYEQYF.